Included here is one TCR beta chain sequence, with context. This entry comes from a study of blood T cell repertoires in COVID-19. In the original analysis: Reference gene primer amplification yielded estimated nucleated cell counts. TCRdb keeps only in-frame clones here, not all; method: immunoSEQ multiplex PCR. V and J calls and clone size are copied from that table; D and trimming were computed from the DNA. The sample records roughly 200,000 clones, approximately 88% being singletons. Deletions cut 1 base from V and 6 bases from J, with 6 bases between. This CDR3 has 12 amino acids. The sequence derives from a man aged 40-55 years with acute or convalescent COVID-19. The V gene is TRBV12-3 or TRBV12-4, the J gene TRBJ1-1; no clear D gene. The sample was peripheral blood. The CDR3 region is CASSLGYSEAFF. CDR3 nucleotides: TGTGCCAGCAGTTTAGGTTATTCTGAAGCTTTCTTT.